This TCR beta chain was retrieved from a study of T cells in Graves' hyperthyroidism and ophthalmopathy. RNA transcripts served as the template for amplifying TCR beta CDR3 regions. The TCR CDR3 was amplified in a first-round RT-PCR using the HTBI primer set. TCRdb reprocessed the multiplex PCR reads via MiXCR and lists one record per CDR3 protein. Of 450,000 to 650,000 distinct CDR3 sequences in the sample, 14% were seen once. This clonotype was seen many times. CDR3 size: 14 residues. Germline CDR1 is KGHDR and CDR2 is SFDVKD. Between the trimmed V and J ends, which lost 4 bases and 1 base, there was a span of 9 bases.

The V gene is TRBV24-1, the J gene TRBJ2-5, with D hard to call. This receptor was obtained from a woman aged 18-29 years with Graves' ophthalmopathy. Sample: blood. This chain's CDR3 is CATSDMDVQETQYF. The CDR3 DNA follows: TGTGCCACCAGTGACATGGATGTCCAAGAGACCCAGTACTTC.